The 15 T cell receptor beta chains below all came from one sample that was sequenced in a study of OX40 agonist ivuxolimab in advanced cancers. Assay used: immunoSEQ multiplex PCR; TCRdb lists only in-frame clones, some missing. The sample gives around 31,000 clones, roughly 90% of which show up once; about 35% is in the top ten. The specimen comprised CD4+ or CD8+ T cells sorted from blood, sampled in a trial of the OX40 agonist ivuxolimab. These TCRs come from an adult with an advanced solid tumor such as melanoma, head and neck, liver or kidney cancer.

This clone was detected once. This chain joins TRBV19 and TRBJ1-5; 8 bases agree with TRBD1. CDR1 and CDR2 from the germline V gene are LNHDA and SQIVND (reference sequence). Germline trimming cut 6 bases from V and 7 bases from J; bases unmatched to any gene: 23. The CDR3 consists of 19 residues. CDR3: CASSQYAPGGRGLGQPQHF. The CDR3 DNA reads TGTGCCAGTAGCCAGTATGCCCCCGGGGGCAGGGGGCTTGGGCAGCCCCAGCATTTT.

The chain has TRBV5-4 and TRBJ2-7, with D possibly called TRBD1 or TRBD2 (5 bases each). The ends were cut back, 5 bases at V and 4 bases at J, with 7 bases in the middle. The V gene's germline CDR1 is SGHNT and CDR2 YYREEE (reference sequence). The CDR3 has 11 residues. The CDR3 DNA is TGTGCCAGCAGAGAGGGGTACGAGCAGTACTTC. It translates to CASREGYEQYF.

This clone occurred once. Within the sample, other DNA sequences also encode this same CDR3. J is TRBJ2-2 and V is TRBV27; D not certain. CDR3 length: 14 residues. V was shortened by 3 bases and J by 4 bases, with 9 bases between the two germline ends. CDR1 MNHEY and CDR2 SMNVEV come from the germline V gene (reference sequence). In DNA, the CDR3 is TGTGCCAGCAGTTTTGGAGACACCACCGGGGAGCTGTTTTTT. Its protein is CASSFGDTTGELFF.

V is TRBV9 and J is TRBJ2-5, with 9 bases that match TRBD2. The germline V gene has CDR1 SGDLS and CDR2 YYNGEE. The CDR3 is 15 residues long. With 3 bases clipped from V and 4 bases from J, the junction kept 7 bases outside the gene matches. CDR3 coding DNA: TGTGCCAGCAGCGCAGGGACTAGCAGTATAGAGACCCAGTACTTC. Translating gives CASSAGTSSIETQYF.

This chain joins TRBV6-6 and TRBJ2-1, with D unresolved. From germline, CDR1 is MNHNY and CDR2 SVGAGI (reference sequence). The CDR3 length is 12 residues. Trimming removed 0 bases from V and 7 bases from J, with 4 bases in between. CDR3 region: CASSYSTNEQFF. The CDR3 bases are TGTGCCAGCAGTTACTCTACTAATGAGCAGTTCTTC.

The rearrangement uses TRBV7-8 and TRBJ2-3; 7 bases fit TRBD2. CDR1 is SGHVS and CDR2 is FQNEAQ in the germline V gene. V shed 3 bases and J 6 bases; nucleotides not matched to a gene: 9. The CDR3 has 15 amino acids. The CDR3 DNA follows: TGTGCCAGCAGCTTGTTCTCGGGGGAGGGGGATACGCAGTATTTT. Amino acid sequence: CASSLFSGEGDTQYF.

The chain employs TRBV27 and TRBJ2-1; unclear D gene. This CDR3 spans 16 amino acids. CDR1 is MNHEY and CDR2 is SMNVEV in the germline V gene (reference sequence). V was trimmed by 0 bases and J by 4 bases, leaving 13 bases between them. CDR3 residues: CASSLSIINGYNEQFF. CDR3 bases: TGTGCCAGCAGTTTATCGATTATAAATGGGTACAATGAGCAGTTCTTC.

V is TRBV27 and J is TRBJ2-7; the match to TRBD1 covers 7 bases. The CDR3 extends over 12 amino acids. J gave up 5 bases and V 6 bases, and 4 bases lay outside the gene matches. The germline V gene encodes CDR1 MNHEY and CDR2 SMNVEV (reference sequence). The CDR3 DNA follows: TGTGCCAGCAGACGAGACAGGGACGAGCAGTACTTC. This translates into CASRRDRDEQYF.

The V and J genes are TRBV15 and TRBJ1-2; tentative D call: TRBD1 (6 bases). Germline CDR1 LNHNV, CDR2 YYDKDF (reference sequence). V was trimmed by 0 bases and J by 2 bases, leaving 13 bases between them. The CDR3 consists of 16 residues. CDR3 protein: CATSRDRRGWNYGYTF. Here the CDR3 DNA reads TGTGCCACCAGCAGAGATCGAAGGGGGTGGAACTATGGCTACACCTTC.

The chain couples TRBV6-4 to TRBJ2-7; no firm D call. V was cut by 6 bases and J by 1 base, with 16 bases left in between. The germline gives CDR1 MRHNA, CDR2 SNTAGT. This CDR3 contains 15 residues. The CDR3 region has the DNA TGTGCCAGCAGGAACCGGACCCTACTTTCCTACGAGCAGTACTTC. Translation gives CASRNRTLLSYEQYF.

By frequency in the sample, this clone is medium-sized. Distinct nucleotide sequences in the sample also encode this CDR3. V usage is TRBV19 and J usage is TRBJ2-7; D is unclear. The CDR3 loop spans 14 amino acids. Germline lookup yields CDR1 LNHDA and CDR2 SQIVND (reference sequence). Trimming removed 1 base from V and 5 bases from J, with 12 bases in between. Here the CDR3 reads CASSIGGQGHEQYF. In nucleotides, the CDR3 is TGTGCCAGTAGTATAGGAGGCCAAGGCCACGAGCAGTACTTC.

The chain links TRBV19 to TRBJ1-2; 9 bases map to TRBD1. V shed 5 bases and J 3 bases; nucleotides not matched to a gene: 4. The length of the CDR3 is 14 residues. CDR1 and CDR2 (germline): LNHDA, SQIVND (reference sequence). In DNA form, the CDR3 reads TGTGCCAGTAGTCCGGGACAGGGTCACTATGGCTACACCTTC. It specifies CASSPGQGHYGYTF.

The V call is TRBV9, the J call TRBJ2-5; D possibly corresponds to TRBD1 (5 bases). The germline gives CDR1 SGDLS, CDR2 YYNGEE. The CDR3 covers 14 residues. V shed 0 bases and J shed 2 bases, with 8 bases lying between them. The CDR3 here is CASSVGQRQETQYF. The DNA for the CDR3 is TGTGCCAGCAGCGTAGGACAGAGACAAGAGACCCAGTACTTC.

Comment on this clone: In this CDR3 the conserved last residue, phenylalanine or tryptophan, is missing, so a read error is likely. The gene calls are TRBV19 and TRBJ1-2; tentative D call: TRBD1 (5 bases). The CDR3 totals 15 residues. Looked up from germline, CDR1 is LNHDA and CDR2 is SQIVND (reference sequence). Trimming took 7 bases from V and 0 from J, leaving 15 bases between them. The CDR3: CASNGGQGSNYGYTL. The DNA of the CDR3 is TGTGCCAGTAACGGCGGGCAGGGCTCTAACTATGGCTACACCCTC.

V gene TRBV6-4 combines with J gene TRBJ2-1; D uncertain. Per germline, CDR1 MRHNA and CDR2 SNTAGT. This CDR3 comprises 16 residues. Trimming took off 0 bases at V and 1 base at J, with 10 bases between the two ends. CDR3 sequence (DNA): TGTGCCAGCAGTGACTCGATGGGGTCTTCCTACAATGAGCAGTTCTTC. Its protein is CASSDSMGSSYNEQFF.